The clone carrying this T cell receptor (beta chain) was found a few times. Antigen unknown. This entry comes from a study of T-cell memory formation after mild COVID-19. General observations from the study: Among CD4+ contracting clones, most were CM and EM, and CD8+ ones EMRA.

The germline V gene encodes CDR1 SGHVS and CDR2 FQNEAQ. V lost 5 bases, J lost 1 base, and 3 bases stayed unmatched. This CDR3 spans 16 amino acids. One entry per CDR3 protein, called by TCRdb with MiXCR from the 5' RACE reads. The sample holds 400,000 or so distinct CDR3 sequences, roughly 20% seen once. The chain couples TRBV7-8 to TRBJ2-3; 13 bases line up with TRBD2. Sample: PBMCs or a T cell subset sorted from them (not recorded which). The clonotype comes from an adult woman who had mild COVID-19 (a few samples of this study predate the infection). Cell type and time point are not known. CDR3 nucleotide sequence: TGTGCCAGCAGCAAACTAGCGGGGGGGCGCACAGATACGCAGTATTTT. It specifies CASSKLAGGRTDTQYF.